This T cell receptor (beta chain) appears in the sequencing data of a study of shared clonotypes between healthy human individuals (dated by TCRdb to 2019 to 2021). Some background on the complete study: The cohort included three men and a couple of women between 18 and 49 years of age. To increase sequencing depth and limit assay-specific biases, different laboratories used diverse techniques to prepare libraries and sequence TCR repertoires. For each donor, CD4 naive and CD4 memory were each run on three plates, CD8 naive on two plates, and CD8 memory on one plate. The study deeply sequenced blood TCR repertoires of about five healthy adults to estimate repertoire size and the extent of clonotype sharing between individuals. Between about 0.8 and 9 billion PBMCs per donor were obtained by leukapheresis.

TCR CDR3 regions were amplified from genomic DNA by multiplex PCR using the deep immunoSEQ assay. Extracted genomic DNA from each cell subset was distributed evenly across all wells of several immunoSEQ 96-well plates, and each plate was treated as a replicate. Each replicate PCR for sorted subsets received around 200 ng genomic DNA, equal to tens of thousands of T cell genomes. Purified libraries were measured with a Qubit 3.0 fluorometer, size-checked on a Bioanalyzer 2100, and measured again with the KAPA Library Quantification kit. Each immunoSEQ 96-well plate was sequenced on its own single-read 150-cycle Illumina NextSeq 550 flow cell. The source study handled its data this way. Because only junctional sequences without quality scores were contained in the immunoSEQ output, filtering matching that applied to full-length reads could not be performed. To assign V/J genes and CDR3, sequences were annotated against IMGT germline references using PyIR, a Python wrapper for IgBLAST v1.9. Reads with weak V/J assignments (E-value above 1e-6), missing CDR3, stop codons, out-of-frame junctions, or ambiguous translated residues were removed. V3J clonotypes were defined as sequences sharing the same inferred V gene, J gene, and CDR3 amino acid sequence. To compute the percentage overlap between repertoires, the number of shared unique clonotypes was divided by the size of the smaller repertoire. Repertoire richness was assessed with RTK rarefaction, the Chao1 estimator, and Recon v2.1 estimates of unobserved clonotypes. For all TCRbeta clonotypes obtained by the gDNA method from a handful of donors, generation probabilities were computed with OLGA. The source is immuneACCESS, and TCRdb retained only in-frame sequences with V and J called. Part of the clones is not carried over; for the studies checked, unresolved V genes explain less than half of this, and the remainder is unexplained. V, J and clone size reflect that table, while D and trimming were determined from the DNA. The sample includes 1.5 million to 2.5 million clones, with 85% to 95% observed a single time. Clones ranked in the top ten supply 0.95% to 1.5% of the sample.

V ends up 5 bases short and J 6 bases short, with an unmatched junction base count of 7. The CDR3, cysteine through phenylalanine, is 14 amino acids long. Only the CDR3 part of the read is kept: 42 bases, read in frame from the first base. The germline V gene specifies SGHTA as CDR1 and FQGNSA as CDR2. As for this clone: The antigen this receptor binds is unknown. Base qualities are not recorded, but no much larger clone differs from it by a single base.

For the CD8 naive samples, CD45RO-negative cells were positively selected for CCR7, yielding a CD45RA+CCR7+ population from which TemRA cells were excluded. Donors were healthy HIV-negative adults with no recently reported acute infections or vaccinations. Only Caucasian adults living in Nashville, Tennessee, USA were represented among the donors. After blood collection by leukapheresis, PBMCs were isolated using Ficoll-Histopaque density gradient centrifugation and then cryopreserved in the vapor phase of liquid nitrogen. Analytical flow cytometry was used to check the purity and quantity of each magnetically sorted T cell population. Genomic DNA was isolated from every sorted fraction and measured by UV absorbance on a Nanodrop 2000c. The full study reports these points: Based on pairwise subsampling, the degree of clonotype sharing among donors was expected to be affected by sequencing depth. The small number of donors limited the genetic and exposure-history diversity represented. Even with the large sequencing depth, rarefaction of the sorted-subset datasets indicated that sequencing was incomplete. Compared with non-shared clonotypes, clonotypes shared by all four sorted-subset donors had higher generation probabilities. Sharing across a few donors was observed for around 5% of naive CD4, over 3% of naive CD8, about 2.5% of memory CD4, and over 0.3% of memory CD8 clonotypes. Sampling was limited to blood, and TCR repertoires in tissue likely differ from TCR repertoires in blood. Estimated clonotype richness was generally larger for naive than for memory subsets.

Here the chain combines TRBV7-2 and TRBJ1-5; 7 central bases correspond to TRBD1. The sequenced material came from naive CD8+ T cells sorted from blood. Taken with the paper, the label for cell subset or site translates to: CD45RA+CCR7+. This clonotype was sampled from a man between 18 and 29 years old in good health. CDR3 region: CASSQDREGQPQHF. Read as DNA, the sequence is TGTGCCAGCAGCCAAGACAGGGAGGGTCAGCCCCAGCATTTT.